This TCR beta chain was sequenced for a study of regulatory T cells in long-lasting Graves disease. iRepertoire HTBI primers and Arm-PCR of CDR3 regions built TCR beta libraries. Source study methods: Segment identification across samples yielded 62 TRBV and more than twelve TRBJ segments. TCRdb analysed the multiplex PCR reads with MiXCR anew, one entry per CDR3 protein. It is TCRdb's table, rather than the study itself, that gives the V and J calls and clone size. The repertoire holds 620,000 or so distinct CDR3 sequences, with 15% to 20% as singletons. The table lists this clonotype with many counts. Indicated time point: newly diagnosed GD, antithyroid drugs for less than 3 months. RNA isolated from PBMCs was used to make the TCR library. V was pared by 5 bases and J by 4 bases, with 15 bases between. The germline CDR1 and CDR2 sequences are MDHEN and SYDVKM. The CDR3 has 14 amino acids. The same data also went into a second study, on T cells in Graves' hyperthyroidism and ophthalmopathy. That work adds: Hyperthyroidism in the patients, aged 18 to 65, was newly diagnosed and under 2 months in duration.

This chain connects TRBV28 to TRBJ2-7; D is unclear. Material: peripheral blood mononuclear cells (PBMCs), obtained at new diagnosis, from a patient treated with antithyroid drugs. This TCR derives from a woman in her twenties or thirties with Graves disease. The CDR3 region is CASSRPNQVYEQYF. CDR3 bases: TGTGCCAGCAGTCGTCCAAATCAGGTTTACGAGCAGTACTTC.